The 15 T cell receptor beta chains in this list originate from one sample, sequenced in a study of Ad26.COV2.S vaccination and SARS-CoV-2 variants (dated by TCRdb to the early 2020s). In light of the paper, this sample's treatment or condition label describes: roughly 18 received Ad26.COV2.S at low or high dose, single or two shots; roughly five received placebo; per-sample allocation not given. For vaccine and placebo recipients, repertoires were sequenced using samples collected on day 63 after the first injection. The receptor library was made with the immunoSEQ multiplex PCR assay. The immuneACCESS repertoire file appears here via TCRdb, limited to in-frame rearrangements. These files lack a portion of the clones; in checked studies, under half of the deficit traces to unresolved V genes, and the cause of the others is not known. Within this sample are hundreds of thousands of clones, with more than 70% of them counted one time only. The top ten hold approximately 1.5% of the sample.

This material consisted of peripheral blood, taken in a trial of Ad26.COV2.S vaccine versus placebo. The receptors originated from a person aged 18-60 years who received the Ad26.COV2.S COVID-19 vaccine or a placebo.

V and J are TRBV12-2 and TRBJ1-6. TRBV12-2 is classified as a pseudogene. The CDR3 length is 16 residues. CDR3 coding DNA: TGTGCAAGTCGTTCAAGGGTGAACTCCTATAATTCACCCCTCCACTTT. Its translation: CASRSRVNSYNSPLHF.

The chain joins TRBV6-4 to TRBJ2-3; 12 bases fit TRBD2. Losses at the gene ends were 2 bases for V and 4 bases for J; bases not matched to a gene: 4. This CDR3 region has 16 residues. Germline V lookup: CDR1 MRHNA, CDR2 SNTAGT. For the CDR3, the DNA is TGTGCCAGCAGTGACGAGGCTAGCGGGGGGGCAGATACGCAGTATTTT. Amino acids: CASSDEASGGADTQYF.

This clone was detected only a few times. The gene calls are TRBV6-5 and TRBJ1-1, with D possibly matching TRBD1 (5 bases). Germline lookup yields CDR1 MNHEY and CDR2 SVGAGI. V lost 4 bases and J 5 bases, leaving 17 bases between the germline ends. This CDR3 region has 15 residues. CDR3 in amino acids: CASSFQGGAGTEAFF. The CDR3 coding sequence is TGTGCCAGCAGTTTCCAGGGTGGTGCTGGGACTGAAGCTTTCTTT.

V gene TRBV29-1 combines with J gene TRBJ2-5; TRBD2 matches 7 bases. Germline V CDR1 and CDR2: SQVTM, ANQGSEA. This CDR3 has 12 amino acids. The junction had 2 bases not matched to a gene; V was cut back by 3 bases and J by 4 bases. The CDR3 DNA sequence: TGCAGCGTTGAGGCGGGAGTAGAGACCCAGTACTTC. It encodes CSVEAGVETQYF.

The chain recombines TRBV2 with TRBJ2-2, with 8 bases identical to TRBD2. Germline values: CDR1 SNHLY, CDR2 FYNNEI. The V and J ends lost 4 bases and 7 bases, in that order; junction bases with no gene match: 8. This CDR3 has 15 residues. The CDR3 loop reads CASSGPGGAHGELFF. CDR3 coding DNA: TGTGCCAGCAGTGGTCCCGGGGGGGCCCACGGGGAGCTGTTTTTT.

The chain is built from TRBV29-1 and TRBJ2-3; 8 nucleotides match TRBD2. The CDR3 spans 12 residues. CDR1 and CDR2 from the germline V gene are SQVTM and ANQGSEA. Germline trimming cut 8 bases from V and 6 bases from J; bases unmatched to any gene: 7. Written as DNA, the CDR3 is TGCAGCCCTGGACTAGCTGGGGATACGCAGTATTTT. Translating it yields CSPGLAGDTQYF.

V is TRBV15 and J is TRBJ1-1; 9 bases match TRBD1. Unmatched junction bases numbered 8, after V lost 4 bases and J lost 5 bases. CDR3 length: 15 residues. Germline CDR1 reads LNHNV; CDR2 reads YYDKDF (reference sequence). The CDR3 protein is CATSTDRGSRTEAFF. The CDR3 nucleotides read TGTGCCACCAGCACCGACAGGGGGAGTCGGACTGAAGCTTTCTTT.

This clone was seen a single time. The CDR3 is CASKTYNEQFF. The CDR3 nucleotides are TGTGCCAGCAAAACCTACAATGAGCAGTTCTTC. The V and J genes are TRBV5-6 and TRBJ2-1; D is unclear. From germline, CDR1 is SGHDT and CDR2 YYEEEE. CDR3 size: 11 residues. The V end lost 6 bases, the J end lost 2 bases, and 3 bases lay between the germline ends.

The CDR3, as DNA: TGTGCCAGCTCCCACCCCCCCCGACCTCCCTACAATGAGCAGTTCTTC. Translation gives CASSHPPRPPYNEQFF. The J gene is TRBJ2-1, the V gene TRBV27; unclear D gene. The CDR3 spans 16 residues. V was cut by 8 bases and J by 2 bases, with 19 bases left in between. Germline CDR1 reads MNHEY; CDR2 reads SMNVEV (reference sequence).

This chain joins TRBV12-3 or TRBV12-4 and TRBJ1-2; 7 bases fit TRBD1. V shed 6 bases and J 8 bases; nucleotides not matched to a gene: 9. The CDR3 consists of 13 residues. The CDR3 here is CASRGEGAVGYTF. CDR3 coding DNA: TGTGCCAGCAGGGGGGAGGGGGCGGTAGGCTACACCTTC.

The V call is TRBV7-2, the J call TRBJ2-1; D may match TRBD1 or TRBD2 (5 bases each). The V end lost 5 bases, the J end lost 1 base, and 12 bases lay between the germline ends. The CDR3 covers 15 residues. CDR1 is SGHTA, CDR2 FQGNSA, per germline. The CDR3 region is CASSLRDPSYNEQFF. The CDR3 region has the DNA TGTGCCAGCAGCCTCCGGGACCCGTCCTACAATGAGCAGTTCTTC.

The DNA of the CDR3 is TGTGCCATCAGTGAAGGGACTTCGCGGTACGAGCAGTACTTC. This encodes CAISEGTSRYEQYF. The J gene is TRBJ2-7, the V gene TRBV10-3, with a possible D match to TRBD2 (6 bases). CDR1 and CDR2 (germline): ENHRY, SYGVKD. V lost 3 bases, J lost 4 bases, and 13 bases lay in between. This CDR3 is built from 14 residues.

The rearrangement links TRBV25-1 to TRBJ1-2; TRBD1 aligns across 8 bases. The trim removed 0 bases at V and 1 base at J, leaving 4 bases unmatched. This CDR3 spans 16 amino acids. Germline V CDR1 and CDR2: MGHDK, SYGVNS. The CDR3 is CASSEYPGQGNYGYTF. DNA of the CDR3: TGTGCCAGCAGTGAATACCCCGGACAGGGTAACTATGGCTACACCTTC.

In its sample, this clone was seen once. V is TRBV5-1 and J is TRBJ1-2; 10 nucleotides agree with TRBD1. Germline-derived CDR1 and CDR2 are SGHRS and YFSETQ. The CDR3 sequence is 15 residues long. V shed 4 bases and J 6 bases; nucleotides not matched to a gene: 9. The CDR3 DNA sequence: TGCGCCAGCAGCCCCTCCGGGACAGGGGACCATGGCTACACCTTC. Its translation: CASSPSGTGDHGYTF. Full variable domain (outside the CDR3, taken from reference TRBV5-1 and TRBJ1-2): KAGVTQTPRYLIKTRGQQVTLSCSPISGHRSVSWYQQTPGQGLQFLFEYFSETQRNKGNFPGRFSGRQFSNSRSEMNVSTLELGDSALYLCASSPSGTGDHGYTFGSGTRLTVV.

V usage is TRBV30 and J usage is TRBJ1-2, with 9 bases lining up with TRBD1. Germline V gives CDR1 GTSNPN, CDR2 SVGIG (reference sequence). This CDR3 has 13 amino acids. V shed 5 bases, J shed 8 bases, and the junction held 9 bases outside the gene matches. The chain's CDR3 is CAWDRGNESGYTF. The CDR3, as DNA: TGTGCCTGGGACAGGGGGAACGAAAGCGGCTACACCTTC.